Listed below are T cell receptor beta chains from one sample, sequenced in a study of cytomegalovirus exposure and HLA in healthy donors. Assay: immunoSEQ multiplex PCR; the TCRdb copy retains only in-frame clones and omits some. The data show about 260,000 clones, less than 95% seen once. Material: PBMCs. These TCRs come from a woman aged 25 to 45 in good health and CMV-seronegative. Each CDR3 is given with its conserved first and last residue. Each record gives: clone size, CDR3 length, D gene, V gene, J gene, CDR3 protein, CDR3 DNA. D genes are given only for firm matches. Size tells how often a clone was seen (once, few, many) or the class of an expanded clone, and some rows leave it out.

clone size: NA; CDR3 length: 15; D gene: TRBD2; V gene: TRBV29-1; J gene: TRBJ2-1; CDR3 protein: CSVGTSGISYNEQFF; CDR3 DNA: TGCAGCGTTGGGACTAGCGGGATCTCCTACAATGAGCAGTTCTTC
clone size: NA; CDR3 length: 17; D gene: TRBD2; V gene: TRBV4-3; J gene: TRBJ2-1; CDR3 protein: CASSPWTSGSSYNEQFF; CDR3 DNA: TGCGCCAGCAGCCCTTGGACTAGCGGGAGCTCCTACAATGAGCAGTTCTTC
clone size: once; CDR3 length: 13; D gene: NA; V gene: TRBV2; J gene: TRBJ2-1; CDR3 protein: CASSGEALNEQFF; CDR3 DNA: TGTGCCAGCAGCGGCGAGGCCCTGAATGAGCAGTTCTTC
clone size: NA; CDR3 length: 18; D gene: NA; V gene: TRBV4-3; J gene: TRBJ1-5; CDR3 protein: CASSQDRSKGRGGEPQHF; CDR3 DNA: TGCGCCAGCAGCCAAGATCGGTCCAAGGGAAGGGGGGGGGAGCCCCAGCATTTT
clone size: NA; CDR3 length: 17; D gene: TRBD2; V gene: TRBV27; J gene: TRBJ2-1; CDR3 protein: CASSFSPGLGGYNEQFF; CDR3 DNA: TGTGCCAGCAGTTTTTCACCGGGCCTGGGGGGGTACAATGAGCAGTTCTTC
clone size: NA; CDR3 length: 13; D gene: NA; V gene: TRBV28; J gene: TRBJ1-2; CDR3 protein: CASMVEGFYGYTF; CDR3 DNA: TGTGCCAGCATGGTAGAGGGATTCTATGGCTACACCTTC
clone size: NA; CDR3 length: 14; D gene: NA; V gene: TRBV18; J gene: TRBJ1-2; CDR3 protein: CASSPPAQDYGYTF; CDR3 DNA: TGTGCCAGCTCACCCCCGGCACAAGACTATGGCTACACCTTC
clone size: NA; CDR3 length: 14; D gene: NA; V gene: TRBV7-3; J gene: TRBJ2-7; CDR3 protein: CASSLFGGNDEQYF; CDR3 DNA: TGTGCCAGCAGCCTCTTCGGGGGTAACGACGAGCAGTACTTC
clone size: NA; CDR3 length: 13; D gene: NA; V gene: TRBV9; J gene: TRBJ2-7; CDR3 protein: CASSVEETYEQYF; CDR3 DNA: TGTGCCAGCAGCGTAGAGGAGACCTACGAGCAGTACTTC
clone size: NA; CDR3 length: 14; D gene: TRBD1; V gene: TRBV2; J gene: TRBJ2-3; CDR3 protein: CASTGTGNIYTQYF; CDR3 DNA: TGTGCCAGCACTGGGACAGGGAATATATATACGCAGTATTTT
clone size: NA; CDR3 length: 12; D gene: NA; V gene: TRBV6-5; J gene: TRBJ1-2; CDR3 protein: CASSDLGYGYTF; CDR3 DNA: TGTGCCAGCAGCGATCTTGGCTATGGCTACACCTTC
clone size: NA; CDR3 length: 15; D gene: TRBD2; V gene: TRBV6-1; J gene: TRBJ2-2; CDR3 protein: CASTGTRALPGELFF; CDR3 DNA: TGTGCCAGCACAGGGACTAGGGCCCTCCCCGGGGAGCTGTTTTTT
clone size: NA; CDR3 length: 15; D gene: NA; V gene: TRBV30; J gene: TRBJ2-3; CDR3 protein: CAWSVLGARTDTQYF; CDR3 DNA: TGTGCCTGGAGTGTCCTAGGGGCGAGGACAGATACGCAGTATTTT
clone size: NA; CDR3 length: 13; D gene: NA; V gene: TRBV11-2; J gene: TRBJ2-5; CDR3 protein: CASSLGRMVTQYF; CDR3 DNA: TGTGCCAGCAGCTTAGGCCGCATGGTGACCCAGTACTTC
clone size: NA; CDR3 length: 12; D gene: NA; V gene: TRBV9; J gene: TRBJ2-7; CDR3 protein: CASSPDRYEQYF; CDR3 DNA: TGTGCCAGCAGCCCAGACAGGTACGAGCAGTACTTC
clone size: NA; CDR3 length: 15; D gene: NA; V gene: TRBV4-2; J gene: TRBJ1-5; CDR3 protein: CASSQEMGAYQPQHF; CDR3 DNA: TGTGCCAGCAGCCAAGAGATGGGGGCCTATCAGCCCCAGCATTTT
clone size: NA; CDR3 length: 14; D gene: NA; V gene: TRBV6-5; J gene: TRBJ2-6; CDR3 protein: CASSYRAGANVLTF; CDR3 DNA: TGTGCCAGCAGTTACAGGGCTGGGGCCAACGTCCTGACTTTC
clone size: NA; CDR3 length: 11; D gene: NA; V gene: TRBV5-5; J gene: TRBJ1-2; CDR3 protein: CASRLTVGYTF; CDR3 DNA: TGTGCCAGCAGACTGACGGTTGGCTACACCTTC
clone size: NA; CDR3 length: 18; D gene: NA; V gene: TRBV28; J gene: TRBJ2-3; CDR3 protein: CASSLTIGGLRTSDTQYF; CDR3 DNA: TGTGCCAGCAGTTTAACTATTGGGGGACTCCGAACATCAGATACGCAGTATTTT
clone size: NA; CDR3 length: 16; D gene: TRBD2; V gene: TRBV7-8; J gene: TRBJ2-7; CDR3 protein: CASSLSGRAVSYEQYF; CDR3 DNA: TGTGCCAGCAGCTTAAGCGGGAGGGCCGTATCCTACGAGCAGTACTTC
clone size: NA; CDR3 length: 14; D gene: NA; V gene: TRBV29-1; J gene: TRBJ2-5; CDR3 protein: CSAPSAHYQETQYF; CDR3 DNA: TGCAGCGCCCCTTCGGCACACTACCAAGAGACCCAGTACTTC
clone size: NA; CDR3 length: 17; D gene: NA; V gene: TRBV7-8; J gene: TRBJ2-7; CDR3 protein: CASSLESDWDPPYEQYF; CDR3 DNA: TGTGCCAGCAGCTTAGAATCGGATTGGGACCCGCCTTACGAGCAGTACTTC
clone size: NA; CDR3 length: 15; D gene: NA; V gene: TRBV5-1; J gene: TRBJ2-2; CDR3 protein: CASHFGTPNTGELFF; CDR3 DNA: TGCGCCAGCCACTTCGGGACACCGAACACCGGGGAGCTGTTTTTT
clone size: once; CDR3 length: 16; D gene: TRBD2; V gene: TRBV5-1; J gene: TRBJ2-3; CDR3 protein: CASSLVAGAPTDTQYF; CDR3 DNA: TGCGCCAGCAGCTTGGTTGCGGGAGCCCCCACAGATACGCAGTATTTT
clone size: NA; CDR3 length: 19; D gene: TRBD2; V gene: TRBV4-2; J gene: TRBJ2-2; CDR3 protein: CASSPKDGIGGSVTGELFF; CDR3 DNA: TGTGCCAGCAGCCCTAAAGATGGAATTGGCGGGAGTGTCACCGGGGAGCTGTTTTTT
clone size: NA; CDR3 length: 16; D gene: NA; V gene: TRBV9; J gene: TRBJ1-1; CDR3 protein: CASSVGVGGMNTEAFF; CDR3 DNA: TGTGCCAGCAGCGTAGGCGTTGGGGGGATGAACACTGAAGCTTTCTTT
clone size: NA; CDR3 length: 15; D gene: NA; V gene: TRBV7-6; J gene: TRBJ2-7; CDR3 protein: CASSLVTGATAEQYF; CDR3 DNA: TGTGCCAGCAGCTTAGTTACTGGGGCTACCGCCGAGCAGTACTTC
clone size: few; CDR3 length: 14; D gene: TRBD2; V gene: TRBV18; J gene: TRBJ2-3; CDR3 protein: CASSPPSGRDTQYF; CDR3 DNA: TGTGCCAGCTCACCACCTAGCGGGAGAGATACGCAGTATTTT
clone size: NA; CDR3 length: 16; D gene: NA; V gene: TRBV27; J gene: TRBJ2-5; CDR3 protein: CASSLFSSAGQETQYF; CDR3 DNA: TGTGCCAGCAGTTTATTTTCTAGCGCGGGACAAGAGACCCAGTACTTC
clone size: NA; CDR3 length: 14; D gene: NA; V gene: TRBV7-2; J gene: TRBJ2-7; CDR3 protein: CASSLDGRSYEQYF; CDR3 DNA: TGTGCCAGCAGCTTAGACGGCCGTTCCTACGAGCAGTACTTC
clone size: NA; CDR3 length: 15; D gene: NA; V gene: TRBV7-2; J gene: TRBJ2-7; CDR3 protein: CASSLGASGIYEQYF; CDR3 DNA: TGTGCCAGCAGCTTAGGCGCTTCGGGAATCTACGAGCAGTACTTC
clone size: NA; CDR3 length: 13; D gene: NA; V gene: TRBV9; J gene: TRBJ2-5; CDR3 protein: CASSVGVGETQYF; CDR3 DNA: TGTGCCAGCAGCGTAGGGGTCGGTGAGACCCAGTACTTC
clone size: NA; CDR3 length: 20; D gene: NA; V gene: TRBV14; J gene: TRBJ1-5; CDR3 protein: CASSQVNPWVRFLWSQPQHF; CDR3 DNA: TGTGCCAGCAGCCAAGTTAACCCCTGGGTTCGTTTCCTCTGGTCTCAGCCCCAGCATTTT
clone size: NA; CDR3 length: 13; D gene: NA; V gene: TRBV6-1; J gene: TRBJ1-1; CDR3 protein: CASSELGSTEAFF; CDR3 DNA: TGTGCCAGCAGTGAACTGGGCTCCACTGAAGCTTTCTTT
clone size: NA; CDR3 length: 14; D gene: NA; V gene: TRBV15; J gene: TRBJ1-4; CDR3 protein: CATSRGVSTEKLFF; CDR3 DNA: TGTGCCACCAGCAGAGGGGTATCTACCGAAAAACTGTTTTTT
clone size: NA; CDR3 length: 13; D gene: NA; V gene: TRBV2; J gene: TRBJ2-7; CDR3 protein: CASIVWGTYEQYF; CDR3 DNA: TGTGCCAGCATCGTGTGGGGAACCTACGAGCAGTACTTC
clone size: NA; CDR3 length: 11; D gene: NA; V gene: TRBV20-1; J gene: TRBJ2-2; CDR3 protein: CSAKGVGELFF; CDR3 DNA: TGCAGTGCTAAAGGGGTCGGGGAGCTGTTTTTT
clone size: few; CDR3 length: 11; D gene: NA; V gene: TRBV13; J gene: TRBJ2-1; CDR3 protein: CASSLGLEQFF; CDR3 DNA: TGTGCCAGCAGCTTAGGTCTAGAGCAGTTCTTC
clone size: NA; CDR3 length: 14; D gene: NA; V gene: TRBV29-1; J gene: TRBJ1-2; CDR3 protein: CSVDQEGGNYGYTF; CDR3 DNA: TGCAGCGTTGATCAGGAGGGGGGGAACTATGGCTACACCTTC
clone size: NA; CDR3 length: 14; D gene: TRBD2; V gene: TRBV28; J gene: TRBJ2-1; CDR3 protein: CASSLGLAGFEQFF; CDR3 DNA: TGTGCCAGCAGTTTAGGTCTAGCGGGGTTCGAGCAGTTCTTC